Listed here are 21 T cell receptor beta chains from one sample, sequenced in a study of shared clonotypes between healthy human individuals. The data were produced by immunoSEQ multiplex PCR, yet TCRdb's version contains in-frame clones alone and is incomplete. The sample lists tens of thousands of clones, 60% to 65% occurring once. Sequences were obtained from memory CD8+ T cells sorted from blood. Subset reported: CD45RO+ cells pooled with CCR7-negative TemRA cells. All receptors derive from a young man in good health.

This clone was found a few times. The chain employs TRBV30 and TRBJ1-1, with D uncertain. From germline, CDR1 is GTSNPN and CDR2 SVGIG (reference sequence). The CDR3 sequence is 15 residues long. V lost 0 bases to trimming and J lost 3 bases, with 14 bases between them. DNA of the CDR3: TGTGCCTGGAGTGTTGTCAGCTCGATCGACACTGAAGCTTTCTTT. The encoded protein is CAWSVVSSIDTEAFF.

This clone was observed a single time. The rearrangement uses TRBV29-1 and TRBJ1-2; D is perhaps TRBD1 (6 bases). Deletions cut 4 bases from V and 3 bases from J, with 21 bases between. Germline CDR1 SQVTM, CDR2 ANQGSEA. This CDR3 spans 16 amino acids. Written as DNA, the CDR3 is TGCAGCGTTGGTCCGGGGAGAGTCGGGGGCGACTATGGCTACACCTTC. Residues: CSVGPGRVGGDYGYTF.

This rearrangement joins TRBV6-5 to TRBJ2-3; 8 bases are a match to TRBD2. The CDR3 sequence is 13 residues long. V lost 5 bases and J lost 10; bases outside the gene matches: 8. The germline V gene encodes CDR1 MNHEY and CDR2 SVGAGI. The CDR3 nucleotides are TGTGCCAGCAGTCCGGGGGGGGATCTGGCGCAGTATTTT. Protein sequence: CASSPGGDLAQYF.

This clone turned up a few times. The chain carries TRBV15 and TRBJ2-1; 7 nucleotides align to TRBD1. V lost 4 bases and J lost 12; bases outside the gene matches: 6. Germline CDR1 reads LNHNV; CDR2 reads YYDKDF (reference sequence). The CDR3 runs 12 residues. The CDR3 loop is CATSTDRQGQFF. For the CDR3, the DNA is TGTGCCACCAGCACTGACCGACAGGGGCAGTTCTTC. Based on the CDR3 plus reference TRBV15 and TRBJ2-1, the full variable domain is DAMVIQNPRYQVTQFGKPVTLSCSQTLNHNVMYWYQQKSSQAPKLLFHYYDKDFNNEADTPDNFQSRRPNTSFCFLDIRSPGLGDTAMYLCATSTDRQGQFFGPGTRLTVL.

Concerning this clone: Other nucleotide sequences from this sample produce the same CDR3. CDR3 in DNA: TGCAGCGTTGGGAGAATGAACACTGAAGCTTTCTTT. Protein sequence: CSVGRMNTEAFF. V gene TRBV29-1 combines with J gene TRBJ1-1; D ambiguous. This CDR3 spans 12 amino acids. V was shortened by 4 bases and J by 0 bases, with 6 bases between the two germline ends. Germline V CDR1 and CDR2: SQVTM, ANQGSEA.

To note about this clone: Other DNA sequences in this sample translate to the same CDR3. The rearrangement joins TRBV6-4 to TRBJ2-1, with TRBD2 matching over 8 bases. Germline V gene sequence: CDR1 MRHNA, CDR2 SNTAGT. The CDR3 runs to 15 residues. After removal of 4 bases from V and 3 bases from J, the junction contained 5 bases not matched to a gene. The CDR3 region is CASSVRAGDYNEQFF. CDR3 DNA: TGTGCCAGCAGTGTCAGAGCGGGAGACTACAATGAGCAGTTCTTC.

This clone ranks as medium-sized. V usage is TRBV6-5 and J usage is TRBJ1-5; no clear D. The CDR3 runs 14 residues. In germline, CDR1 is MNHEY, CDR2 SVGAGI. The ends were cut back, 2 bases at V and 0 bases at J, with 5 bases in the middle. CDR3 sequence: CASSYGISNQPQHF. CDR3 sequence (DNA): TGTGCCAGCAGTTACGGGATTAGCAATCAGCCCCAGCATTTT.

In its sample, this clone was seen many times. CDR3 sequence: CASSLSGLSEQYF. The CDR3, as DNA: TGTGCCAGCAGTTTATCCGGACTGAGCGAGCAGTACTTC. This chain joins TRBV27 and TRBJ2-7; possibly TRBD2 for D (5 bases). V was clipped by 0 bases and J by 6 bases, with 9 bases between them. The CDR3 loop spans 13 amino acids. Germline V gene lookup returns CDR1 MNHEY and CDR2 SMNVEV (reference sequence).

This clone appeared a single time. The J gene is TRBJ2-7, the V gene TRBV18, with D possibly matching TRBD2 (6 bases). Germline V lookup: CDR1 KGHSH, CDR2 LQKENI. The CDR3 has 16 amino acids. V lost 3 bases to trimming and J lost 5 bases, with 20 bases between them. The CDR3 coding sequence is TGTGCCAGCTCACCGGTTGTCGCGGGGTTGCGGAACGAGCAGTACTTC. It yields the protein CASSPVVAGLRNEQYF.

The V and J genes are TRBV9 and TRBJ2-1; D may match TRBD1 or TRBD2 (5 bases each). Germline loops: CDR1 SGDLS, CDR2 YYNGEE. The CDR3 runs 16 residues. Trimming took 4 bases from V and 3 from J, leaving 17 bases between them. The chain's CDR3 is CASSLTPGLFYNEQFF. As DNA, the CDR3 is TGTGCCAGCAGCCTTACCCCGGGGCTGTTCTACAATGAGCAGTTCTTC.

This clone occurred once. The V gene is TRBV4-1, the J gene TRBJ2-1, with D possibly called TRBD1 or TRBD2 (5 bases each). The length of the CDR3 is 17 residues. Per germline, CDR1 MGHRA and CDR2 YSYEKL. V gave up 0 bases and J gave up 3 bases, with 15 bases separating them. CDR3 region: CASSQDVGREIYNEQFF. The CDR3 region has the DNA TGCGCCAGCAGCCAAGATGTGGGACGCGAAATCTACAATGAGCAGTTCTTC.

This clone was observed a handful of times. The chain links TRBV19 to TRBJ2-1; D uncertain. This CDR3 contains 16 residues. Trimming took 6 bases from V and 0 from J, leaving 15 bases between them. Germline CDR1 and CDR2: LNHDA and SQIVND (reference sequence). CDR3 sequence reads: CASSVRPESSYNEQFF. The CDR3 DNA is TGTGCCAGTAGCGTCCGCCCCGAGAGCTCCTACAATGAGCAGTTCTTC. Complete variable domain (other parts from reference TRBV19 and TRBJ2-1): DGGITQSPKYLFRKEGQNVTLSCEQNLNHDAMYWYRQDPGQGLRLIYYSQIVNDFQKGDIAEGYSVSREKKESFPLTVTSAQKNPTAFYLCASSVRPESSYNEQFFGPGTRLTVL.

CDR3 sequence (DNA): TGTGCCAGCAGCTTAGTACTGGTATTAGCGGGAGGGGCGGACAATGAGCAGTTCTTC. This gives the protein CASSLVLVLAGGADNEQFF. This chain uses TRBV11-2 with TRBJ2-1; 11 nucleotides agree with TRBD2. Germline assignment: CDR1 SGHAT and CDR2 FQNNGV. The CDR3 totals 19 residues. The ends lost 1 base at V and 5 bases at J; junction bases unmatched: 13.

This clone was counted only a few times. The V and J genes are TRBV29-1 and TRBJ2-1; 12 bases line up with TRBD2. The germline gives CDR1 SQVTM, CDR2 ANQGSEA. The CDR3 runs 16 residues. V lost 1 base, J lost 1 base, and 2 bases stayed unmatched. CDR3 nucleotides: TGCAGCGTTGAAGGACTAGCGGGAGAGTCCTACAATGAGCAGTTCTTC. It translates to CSVEGLAGESYNEQFF.

This clone was recorded at least ten times. The chain links TRBV6-1 to TRBJ2-1; TRBD1 might be the D (6 bases). The CDR3 length is 15 residues. V was clipped by 3 bases and J by 1 base, with 10 bases between them. The germline V gene encodes CDR1 MNHNS and CDR2 SASEGT. This CDR3 reads CASSDGTKSYNEQFF. The CDR3 DNA reads as TGTGCCAGCAGTGACGGGACAAAATCCTACAATGAGCAGTTCTTC.

This chain joins TRBV25-1 and TRBJ2-7; 7 bases align to TRBD1. CDR3 size: 13 residues. V was pared by 2 bases and J by 4 bases, with 2 bases of the junction left unmatched. CDR1 is MGHDK, CDR2 SYGVNS, per germline. DNA of the CDR3: TGTGCCAGCAGTGAAGGGACAGAGTACGAGCAGTACTTC. It specifies CASSEGTEYEQYF.

CDR3 loop: CASSIRRGNGYTF. In DNA, the CDR3 is TGTGCCAGTAGTATACGACGGGGGAATGGCTACACCTTC. V usage is TRBV19 and J usage is TRBJ1-2, with D possibly TRBD1 on 5 matching bases. CDR1 and CDR2 (germline): LNHDA, SQIVND (reference sequence). The CDR3 has 13 residues. V lost 2 bases and J lost 6, with 10 bases in between.

This clone has a handful of counts. V gene TRBV28 combines with J gene TRBJ2-7; 12 positions agree with TRBD2. CDR3 length equals 14 residues. Germline V CDR1 and CDR2: MDHEN, SYDVKM. The ends lost 4 bases at V and 4 bases at J; junction bases unmatched: 2. The CDR3 DNA is TGTGCCAGCAGTTCCACTAGCGGGGGGTACGAGCAGTACTTC. Amino acids: CASSSTSGGYEQYF.

V usage is TRBV4-2 and J usage is TRBJ2-3, with D possibly TRBD2 on 6 matching bases. The V and J ends lost 4 bases and 3 bases respectively, with 23 bases between them. The CDR3 is 18 residues long. Germline CDR1 reads LGHNA; CDR2 reads YNFKEQ. The CDR3 DNA reads as TGTGCCAGCAGCCCCGTTCGGCGGGACCGCGGCAGAACAGATACGCAGTATTTT. It is translated as CASSPVRRDRGRTDTQYF.

V usage is TRBV7-8 and J usage is TRBJ2-4; possibly TRBD1 or TRBD2 for D (6 bases each). Germline V gene data show CDR1 as SGHVS and CDR2 as FQNEAQ. This CDR3 has 19 amino acids. The V and J ends lost 5 bases and 9 bases respectively, with 32 bases between them. The CDR3 loop is CASSAIMGSGRGGKGIQYF. CDR3 DNA sequence: TGTGCCAGCAGCGCAATTATGGGATCGGGTAGAGGGGGGAAGGGCATTCAGTACTTC.

This rearrangement joins TRBV19 to TRBJ2-1; D is unresolved. The CDR3 covers 15 residues. Germline V gene sequence: CDR1 LNHDA, CDR2 SQIVND (reference sequence). V was trimmed by 5 bases and J by 0 bases, leaving 11 bases between them. For the CDR3, the DNA is TGTGCCAGTAGTTTAGGACCCAGCTCCTACAATGAGCAGTTCTTC. It yields the protein CASSLGPSSYNEQFF.